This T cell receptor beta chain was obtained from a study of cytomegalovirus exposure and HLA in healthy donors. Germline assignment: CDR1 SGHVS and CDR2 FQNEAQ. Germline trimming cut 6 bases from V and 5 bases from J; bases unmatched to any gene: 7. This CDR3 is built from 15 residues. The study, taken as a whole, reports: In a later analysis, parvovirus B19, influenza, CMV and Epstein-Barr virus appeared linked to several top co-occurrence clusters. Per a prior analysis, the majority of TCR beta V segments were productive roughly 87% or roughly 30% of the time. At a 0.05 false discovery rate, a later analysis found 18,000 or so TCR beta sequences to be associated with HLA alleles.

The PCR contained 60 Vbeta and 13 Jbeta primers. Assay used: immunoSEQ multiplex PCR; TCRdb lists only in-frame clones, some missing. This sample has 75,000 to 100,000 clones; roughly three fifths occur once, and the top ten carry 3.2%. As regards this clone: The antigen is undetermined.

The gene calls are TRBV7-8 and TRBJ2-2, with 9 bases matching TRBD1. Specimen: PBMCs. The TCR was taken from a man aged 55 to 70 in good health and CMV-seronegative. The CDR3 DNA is TGTGCCAGCAGTTCGACAGGGGGAAAGACCGGGGAGCTGTTTTTT. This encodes CASSSTGGKTGELFF.